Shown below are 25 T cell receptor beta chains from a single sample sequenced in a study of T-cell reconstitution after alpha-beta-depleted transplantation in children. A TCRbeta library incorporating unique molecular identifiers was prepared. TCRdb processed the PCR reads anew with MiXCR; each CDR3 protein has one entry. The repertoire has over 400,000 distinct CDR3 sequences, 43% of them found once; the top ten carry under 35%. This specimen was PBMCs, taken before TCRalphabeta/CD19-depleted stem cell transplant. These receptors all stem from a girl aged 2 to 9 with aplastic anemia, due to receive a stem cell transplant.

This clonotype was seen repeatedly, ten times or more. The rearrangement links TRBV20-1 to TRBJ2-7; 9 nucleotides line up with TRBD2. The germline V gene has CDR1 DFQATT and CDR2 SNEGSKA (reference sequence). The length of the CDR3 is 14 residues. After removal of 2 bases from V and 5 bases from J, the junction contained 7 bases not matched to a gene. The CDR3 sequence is CSARRSGRLNEQYF. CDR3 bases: TGCAGTGCTAGAAGAAGCGGGAGGTTAAACGAGCAGTACTTC.

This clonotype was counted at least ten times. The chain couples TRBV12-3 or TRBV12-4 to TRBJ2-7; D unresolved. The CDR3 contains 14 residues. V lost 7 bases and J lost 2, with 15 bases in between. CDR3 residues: CASTRDGGPYEQYF. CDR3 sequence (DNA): TGTGCCAGCACCCGAGACGGTGGACCCTACGAGCAGTACTTC.

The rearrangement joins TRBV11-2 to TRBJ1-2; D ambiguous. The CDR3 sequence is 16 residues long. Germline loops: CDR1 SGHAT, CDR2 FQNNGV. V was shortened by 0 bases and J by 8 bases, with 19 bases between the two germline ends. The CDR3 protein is CASSLDNFAATRGYTF. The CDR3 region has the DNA TGTGCCAGCAGCTTAGATAATTTCGCGGCAACTCGGGGCTACACCTTC. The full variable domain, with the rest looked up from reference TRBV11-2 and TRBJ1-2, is EAGVAQSPRYKIIEKRQSVAFWCNPISGHATLYWYQQILGQGPKLLIQFQNNGVVDDSQLPKDRFSAERLKGVDSTLKIQPAKLEDSAVYLCASSLDNFAATRGYTFGSGTRLTVV.

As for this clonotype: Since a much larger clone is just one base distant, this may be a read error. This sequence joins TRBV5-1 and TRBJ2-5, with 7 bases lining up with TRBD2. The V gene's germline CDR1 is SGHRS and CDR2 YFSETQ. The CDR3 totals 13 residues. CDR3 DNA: TGCGCCAGCACCTTGGGGGGGCAAGAGACCCAGTACTTC. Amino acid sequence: CASTLGGQETQYF.

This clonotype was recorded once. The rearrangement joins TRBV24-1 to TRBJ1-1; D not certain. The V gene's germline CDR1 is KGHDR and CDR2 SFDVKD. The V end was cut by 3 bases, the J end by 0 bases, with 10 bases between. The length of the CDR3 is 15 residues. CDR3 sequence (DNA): TGTGCCACCAGTGATCCGGATTACATGAACACTGAAGCTTTCTTT. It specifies CATSDPDYMNTEAFF.

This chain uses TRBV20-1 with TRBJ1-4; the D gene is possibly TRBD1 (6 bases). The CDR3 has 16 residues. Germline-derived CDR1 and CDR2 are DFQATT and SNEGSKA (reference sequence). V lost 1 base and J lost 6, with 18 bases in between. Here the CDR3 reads CSARGPSGTSDEKLFF. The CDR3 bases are TGCAGTGCTAGAGGTCCGTCGGGGACAAGCGATGAAAAACTGTTTTTT.

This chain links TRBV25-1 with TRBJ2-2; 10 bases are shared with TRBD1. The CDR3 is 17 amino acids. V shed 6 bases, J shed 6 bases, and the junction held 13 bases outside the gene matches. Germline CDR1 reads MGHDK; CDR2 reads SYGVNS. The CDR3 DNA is TGTGCCAGCAGAAAAAGGGGAGGACAGGGGGAGTCCGGGGAGCTGTTTTTT. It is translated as CASRKRGGQGESGELFF.

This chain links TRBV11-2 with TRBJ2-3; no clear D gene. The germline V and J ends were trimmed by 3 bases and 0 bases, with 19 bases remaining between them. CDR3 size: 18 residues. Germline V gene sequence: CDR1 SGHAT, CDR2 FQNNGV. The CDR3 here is CASSLVTTYPSSTDTQYF. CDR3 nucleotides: TGTGCCAGCAGCTTGGTCACGACCTACCCGTCTAGCACAGATACGCAGTATTTT.

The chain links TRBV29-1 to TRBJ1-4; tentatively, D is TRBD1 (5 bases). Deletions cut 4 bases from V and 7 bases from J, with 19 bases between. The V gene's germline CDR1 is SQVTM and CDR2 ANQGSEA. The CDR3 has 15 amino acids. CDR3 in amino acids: CSVGLAGRNGEKLFF. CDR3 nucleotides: TGCAGCGTTGGGTTGGCAGGGAGGAACGGTGAAAAACTGTTTTTT.

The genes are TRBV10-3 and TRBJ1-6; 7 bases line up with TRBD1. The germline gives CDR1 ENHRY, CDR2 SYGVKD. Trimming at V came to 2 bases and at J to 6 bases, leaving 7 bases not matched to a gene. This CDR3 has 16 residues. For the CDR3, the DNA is TGTGCCATCAGTGAGGGGGCAGGGGGGGGTAATTCACCCCTCCACTTT. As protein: CAISEGAGGGNSPLHF.

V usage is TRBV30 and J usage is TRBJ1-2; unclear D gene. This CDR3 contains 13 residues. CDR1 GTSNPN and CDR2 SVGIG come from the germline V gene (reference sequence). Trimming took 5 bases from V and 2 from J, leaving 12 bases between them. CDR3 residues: CAWGLPTNYGYTF. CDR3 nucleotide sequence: TGTGCCTGGGGACTTCCCACCAACTATGGCTACACCTTC.

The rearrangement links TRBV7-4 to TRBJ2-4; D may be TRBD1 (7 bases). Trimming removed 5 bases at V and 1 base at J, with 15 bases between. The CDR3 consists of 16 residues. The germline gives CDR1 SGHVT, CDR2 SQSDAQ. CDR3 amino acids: CASSPGQSGAKNIQYF. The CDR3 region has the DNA TGTGCCAGCAGCCCGGGACAGAGCGGGGCCAAAAACATTCAGTACTTC.

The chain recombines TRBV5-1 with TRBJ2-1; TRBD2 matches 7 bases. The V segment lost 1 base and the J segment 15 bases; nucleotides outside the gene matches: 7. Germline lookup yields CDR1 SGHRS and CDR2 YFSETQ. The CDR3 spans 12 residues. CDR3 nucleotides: TGCGCCAGCAGCTTGTCTCGGGGGGACCTGTTCTTC. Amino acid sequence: CASSLSRGDLFF.

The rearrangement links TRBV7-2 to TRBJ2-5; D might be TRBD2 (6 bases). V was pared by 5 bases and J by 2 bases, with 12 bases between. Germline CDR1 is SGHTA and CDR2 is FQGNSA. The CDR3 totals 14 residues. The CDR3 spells CASSPGLFQETQYF. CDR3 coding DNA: TGTGCCAGCAGCCCCGGACTATTTCAAGAGACCCAGTACTTC.

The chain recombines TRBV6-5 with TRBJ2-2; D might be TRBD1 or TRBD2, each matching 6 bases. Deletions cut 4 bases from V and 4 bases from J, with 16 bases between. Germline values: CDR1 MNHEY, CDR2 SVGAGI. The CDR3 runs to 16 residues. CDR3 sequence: CASSWGAGGGTGELFF. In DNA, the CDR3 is TGTGCCAGCAGTTGGGGGGCAGGCGGAGGCACCGGGGAGCTGTTTTTT.

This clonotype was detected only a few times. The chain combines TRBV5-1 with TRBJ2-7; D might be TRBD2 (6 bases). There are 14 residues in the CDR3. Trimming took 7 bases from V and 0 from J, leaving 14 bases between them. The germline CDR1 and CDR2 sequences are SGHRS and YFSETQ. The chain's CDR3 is CASGRGLSSYEQYF. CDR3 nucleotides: TGCGCCAGCGGTCGGGGACTCTCCTCCTACGAGCAGTACTTC.

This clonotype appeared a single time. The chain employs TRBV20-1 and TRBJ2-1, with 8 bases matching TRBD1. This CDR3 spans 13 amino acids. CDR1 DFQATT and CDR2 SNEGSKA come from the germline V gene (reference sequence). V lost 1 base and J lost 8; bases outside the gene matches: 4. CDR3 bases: TGCAGTGCTAGAGGGACAGGGCATGATGAGCAGTTCTTC. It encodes CSARGTGHDEQFF.

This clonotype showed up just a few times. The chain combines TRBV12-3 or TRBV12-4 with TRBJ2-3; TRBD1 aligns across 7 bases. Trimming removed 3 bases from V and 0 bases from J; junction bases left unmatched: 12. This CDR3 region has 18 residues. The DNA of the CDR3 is TGTGCCAGCAGTTTTAAAGGGGGCAGGACCTCTAGCACAGATACGCAGTATTTT. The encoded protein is CASSFKGGRTSSTDTQYF.

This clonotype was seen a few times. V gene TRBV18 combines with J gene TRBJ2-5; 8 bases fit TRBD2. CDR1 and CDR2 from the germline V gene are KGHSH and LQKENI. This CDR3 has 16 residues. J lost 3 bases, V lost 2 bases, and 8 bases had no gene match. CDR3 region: CASSPKRENLEETQYF. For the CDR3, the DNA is TGTGCCAGCTCACCAAAGCGGGAGAATCTTGAAGAGACCCAGTACTTC.

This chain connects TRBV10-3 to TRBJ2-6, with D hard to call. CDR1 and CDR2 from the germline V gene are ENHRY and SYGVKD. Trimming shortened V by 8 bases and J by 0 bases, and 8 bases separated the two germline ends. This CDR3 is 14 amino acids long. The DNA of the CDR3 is TGTGCCATCGGGGAAATCTCTGGGGCCAACGTCCTGACTTTC. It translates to CAIGEISGANVLTF.

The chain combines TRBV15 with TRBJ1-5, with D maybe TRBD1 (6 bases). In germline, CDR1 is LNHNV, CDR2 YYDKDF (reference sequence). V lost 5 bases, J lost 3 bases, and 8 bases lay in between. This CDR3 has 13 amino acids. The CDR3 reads CATSAGANQPQHF. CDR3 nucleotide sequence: TGTGCCACCAGCGCAGGGGCCAATCAGCCCCAGCATTTT.

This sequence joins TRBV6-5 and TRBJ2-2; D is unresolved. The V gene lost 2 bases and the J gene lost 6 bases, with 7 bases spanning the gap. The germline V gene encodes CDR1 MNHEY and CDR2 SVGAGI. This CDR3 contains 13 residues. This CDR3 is CASSYVTAGELFF. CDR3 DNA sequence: TGTGCCAGCAGTTACGTTACAGCCGGGGAGCTGTTTTTT.

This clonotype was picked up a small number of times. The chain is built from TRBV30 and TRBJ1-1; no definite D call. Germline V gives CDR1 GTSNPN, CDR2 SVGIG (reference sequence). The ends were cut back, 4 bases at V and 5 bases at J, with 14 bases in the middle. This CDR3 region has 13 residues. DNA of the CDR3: TGTGCCTGGATAGCATCGGTCAATACTGAAGCTTTCTTT. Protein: CAWIASVNTEAFF.

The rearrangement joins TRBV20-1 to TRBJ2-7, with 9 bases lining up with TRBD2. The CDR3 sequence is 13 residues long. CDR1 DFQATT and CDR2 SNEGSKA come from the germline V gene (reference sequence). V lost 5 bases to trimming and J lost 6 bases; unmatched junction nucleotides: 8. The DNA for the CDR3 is TGCAGTGCTCTTCGGACTAGCGCGGGCGAGCAGTACTTC. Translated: CSALRTSAGEQYF.

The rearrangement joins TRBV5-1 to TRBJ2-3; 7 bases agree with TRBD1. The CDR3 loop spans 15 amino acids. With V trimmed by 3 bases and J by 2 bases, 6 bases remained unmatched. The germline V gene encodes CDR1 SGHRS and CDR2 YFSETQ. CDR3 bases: TGCGCCAGCAGCTCCCCAGGGGGTAACACAGATACGCAGTATTTT. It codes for CASSSPGGNTDTQYF. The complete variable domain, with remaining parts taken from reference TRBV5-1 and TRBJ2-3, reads KAGVTQTPRYLIKTRGQQVTLSCSPISGHRSVSWYQQTPGQGLQFLFEYFSETQRNKGNFPGRFSGRQFSNSRSEMNVSTLELGDSALYLCASSSPGGNTDTQYFGPGTRLTVL.